Listed below are T cell receptor beta chains from one sample, sequenced in a study of shared clonotypes between healthy human individuals. Clones were read by immunoSEQ multiplex PCR, and TCRdb kept only the in-frame ones, dropping some. Here the sample spans around 2.5 million clones, roughly 93% being singletons. The specimen sequenced was naive CD4+ T cells from PBMCs. All receptors derive from a man aged 18-30 years in good health. Some clones in this sample may be carry-over from other donors' samples. The CDR3 runs from the conserved cysteine through the conserved F or W. The D gene is left open where the match is weak. A row's size may be missing; if present it is once, few, many or a size class.

v_gene: TRBV9; abundance: NA; d_gene: NA; j_gene: TRBJ1-3; CDR3aa: CASSAGRGEKRNTIYF; CDR3nt: TGTGCCAGCAGCGCCGGACGGGGGGAAAAGAGAAACACCATATATTTT
v_gene: TRBV9; abundance: NA; d_gene: NA; j_gene: TRBJ2-7; CDR3aa: CASSVGTNSYEQYF; CDR3nt: TGTGCCAGCAGCGTAGGGACAAACTCCTACGAGCAGTACTTC
v_gene: TRBV19; abundance: NA; d_gene: NA; j_gene: TRBJ2-7; CDR3aa: CASRDSAYEQYF; CDR3nt: TGTGCCAGTAGGGACAGCGCCTACGAGCAGTACTTC
v_gene: TRBV28; abundance: NA; d_gene: TRBD1; j_gene: TRBJ1-4; CDR3aa: CASSSRTGGALSEKLFF; CDR3nt: TGTGCCAGCAGTTCCCGGACAGGGGGCGCCTTGAGTGAAAAACTGTTTTTT
v_gene: TRBV27; abundance: NA; d_gene: TRBD1; j_gene: TRBJ1-1; CDR3aa: CASSFLGGFTEAFF; CDR3nt: TGTGCCAGCAGTTTTTTAGGGGGCTTCACTGAAGCTTTCTTT
v_gene: TRBV28; abundance: NA; d_gene: NA; j_gene: TRBJ2-6; CDR3aa: CASSLHGRGGSGANVLTF; CDR3nt: TGTGCCAGCAGTTTACATGGCAGGGGGGGATCTGGGGCCAACGTCCTGACTTTC
v_gene: TRBV18; abundance: NA; d_gene: NA; j_gene: TRBJ2-1; CDR3aa: CASSPGSSFNEQFF; CDR3nt: TGTGCCAGCTCACCTGGGTCCTCCTTCAATGAGCAGTTCTTC
v_gene: TRBV4-1; abundance: NA; d_gene: TRBD1; j_gene: TRBJ2-1; CDR3aa: CASSQAAGTDGSNEQFF; CDR3nt: TGCGCCAGCAGCCAAGCAGCCGGGACAGATGGATCCAATGAGCAGTTCTTC
v_gene: TRBV6-6; abundance: NA; d_gene: NA; j_gene: TRBJ1-5; CDR3aa: CASSLPPTGRNQPQHF; CDR3nt: TGTGCCAGCAGCCTCCCCCCTACAGGGCGCAATCAGCCCCAGCATTTT
v_gene: TRBV7-9; abundance: NA; d_gene: NA; j_gene: TRBJ1-6; CDR3aa: CASTPLSLNNSPLHF; CDR3nt: TGTGCCAGCACCCCGTTATCCCTCAATAATTCACCCCTCCACTTT
v_gene: TRBV7-2; abundance: NA; d_gene: TRBD2; j_gene: TRBJ2-1; CDR3aa: CASSSQERGSNEQFF; CDR3nt: TGTGCCAGCAGCTCCCAAGAGCGGGGCTCCAATGAGCAGTTCTTC
v_gene: TRBV5-6; abundance: NA; d_gene: TRBD2; j_gene: TRBJ2-7; CDR3aa: CASSLGSSGYEQYF; CDR3nt: TGTGCCAGCAGCTTAGGGTCTAGCGGCTACGAGCAGTACTTC
v_gene: TRBV6-4; abundance: NA; d_gene: TRBD2; j_gene: TRBJ2-7; CDR3aa: CASSDSGGTSVHEQYF; CDR3nt: TGTGCCAGCAGTGACTCCGGGGGGACTAGCGTGCACGAGCAGTACTTC
v_gene: TRBV19; abundance: NA; d_gene: TRBD2; j_gene: TRBJ2-3; CDR3aa: CASSILGLAGLPAQYF; CDR3nt: TGTGCCAGTAGTATTTTGGGACTAGCGGGACTACCAGCGCAGTATTTT
v_gene: TRBV6-1; abundance: NA; d_gene: NA; j_gene: TRBJ1-5; CDR3aa: CASSEGITENQPQHF; CDR3nt: TGTGCCAGCAGTGAAGGAATCACAGAGAATCAGCCCCAGCATTTT
v_gene: TRBV2; abundance: once; d_gene: NA; j_gene: TRBJ2-7; CDR3aa: CASSDPQGGEQYF; CDR3nt: TGTGCCAGCAGTGATCCACAGGGCGGCGAGCAGTACTTC
v_gene: TRBV28; abundance: NA; d_gene: NA; j_gene: TRBJ2-1; CDR3aa: CASTERDVYNGQFF; CDR3nt: TGTGCCAGCACCGAGCGTGATGTTTACAATGGGCAGTTCTTC
v_gene: TRBV28; abundance: once; d_gene: TRBD1; j_gene: TRBJ2-7; CDR3aa: CASSFAGTVTTYEQYF; CDR3nt: TGTGCCAGCAGCTTTGCCGGGACAGTGACCACCTACGAGCAGTACTTC
v_gene: TRBV28; abundance: NA; d_gene: NA; j_gene: TRBJ1-5; CDR3aa: CASSLLWQPQHF; CDR3nt: TGTGCCAGCAGTTTGTTATGGCAGCCCCAGCATTTT
v_gene: TRBV14; abundance: NA; d_gene: NA; j_gene: TRBJ2-5; CDR3aa: CASSQDPYVTQYF; CDR3nt: TGTGCCAGCAGCCAAGATCCCTATGTAACCCAGTACTTC
v_gene: TRBV11-3; abundance: NA; d_gene: TRBD1; j_gene: TRBJ2-7; CDR3aa: CASSLGRDRVTYEQYF; CDR3nt: TGTGCCAGCAGCTTAGGCCGGGACAGGGTGACCTACGAGCAGTACTTC
v_gene: TRBV2; abundance: NA; d_gene: NA; j_gene: TRBJ2-5; CDR3aa: CASSGPGTQYF; CDR3nt: TGTGCCAGCAGCGGGCCGGGGACCCAGTACTTC